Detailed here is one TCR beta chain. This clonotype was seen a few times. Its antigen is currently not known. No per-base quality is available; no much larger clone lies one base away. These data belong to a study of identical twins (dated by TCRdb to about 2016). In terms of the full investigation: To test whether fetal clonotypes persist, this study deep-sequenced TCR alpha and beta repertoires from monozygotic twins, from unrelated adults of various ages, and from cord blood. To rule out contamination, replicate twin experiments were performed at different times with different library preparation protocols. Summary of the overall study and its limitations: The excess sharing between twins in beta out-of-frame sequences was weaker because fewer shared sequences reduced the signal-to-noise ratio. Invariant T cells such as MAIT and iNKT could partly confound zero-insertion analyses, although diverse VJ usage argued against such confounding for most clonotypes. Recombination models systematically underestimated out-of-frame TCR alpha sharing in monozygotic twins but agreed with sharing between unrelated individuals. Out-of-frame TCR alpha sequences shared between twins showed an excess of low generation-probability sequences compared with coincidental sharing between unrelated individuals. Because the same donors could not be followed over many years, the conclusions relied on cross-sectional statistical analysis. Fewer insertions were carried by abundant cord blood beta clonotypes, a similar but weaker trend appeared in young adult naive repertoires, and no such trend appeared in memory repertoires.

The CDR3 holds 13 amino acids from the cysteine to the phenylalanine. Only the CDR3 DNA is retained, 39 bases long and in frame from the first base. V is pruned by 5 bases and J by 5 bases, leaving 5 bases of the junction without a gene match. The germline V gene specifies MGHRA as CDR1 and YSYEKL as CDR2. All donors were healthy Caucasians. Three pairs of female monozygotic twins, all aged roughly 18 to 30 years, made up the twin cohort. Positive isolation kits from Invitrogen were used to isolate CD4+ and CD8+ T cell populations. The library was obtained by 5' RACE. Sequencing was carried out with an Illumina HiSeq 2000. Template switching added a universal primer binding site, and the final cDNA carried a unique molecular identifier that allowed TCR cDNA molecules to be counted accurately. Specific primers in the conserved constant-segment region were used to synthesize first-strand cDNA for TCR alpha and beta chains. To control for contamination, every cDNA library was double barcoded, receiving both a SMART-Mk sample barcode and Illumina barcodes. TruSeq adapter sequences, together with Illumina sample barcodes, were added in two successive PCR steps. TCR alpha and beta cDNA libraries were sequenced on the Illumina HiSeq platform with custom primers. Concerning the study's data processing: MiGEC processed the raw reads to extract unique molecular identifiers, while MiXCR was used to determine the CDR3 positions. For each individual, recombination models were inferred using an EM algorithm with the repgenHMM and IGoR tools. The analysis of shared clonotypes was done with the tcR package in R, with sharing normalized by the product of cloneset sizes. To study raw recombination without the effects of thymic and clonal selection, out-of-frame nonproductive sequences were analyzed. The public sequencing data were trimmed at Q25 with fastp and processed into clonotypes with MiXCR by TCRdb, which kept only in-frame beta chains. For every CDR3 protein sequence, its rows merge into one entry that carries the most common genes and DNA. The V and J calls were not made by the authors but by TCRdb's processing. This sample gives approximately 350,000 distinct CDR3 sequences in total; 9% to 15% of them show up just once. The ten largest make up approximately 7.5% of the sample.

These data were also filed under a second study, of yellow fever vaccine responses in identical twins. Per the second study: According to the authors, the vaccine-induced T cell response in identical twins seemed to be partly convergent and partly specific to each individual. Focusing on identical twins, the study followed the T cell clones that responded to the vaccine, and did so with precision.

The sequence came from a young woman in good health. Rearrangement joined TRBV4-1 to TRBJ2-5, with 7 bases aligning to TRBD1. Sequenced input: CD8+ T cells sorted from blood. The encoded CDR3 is CASSDRVRETQYF. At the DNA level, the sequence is TGCGCCAGCAGCGACAGGGTTCGCGAGACCCAGTACTTC.